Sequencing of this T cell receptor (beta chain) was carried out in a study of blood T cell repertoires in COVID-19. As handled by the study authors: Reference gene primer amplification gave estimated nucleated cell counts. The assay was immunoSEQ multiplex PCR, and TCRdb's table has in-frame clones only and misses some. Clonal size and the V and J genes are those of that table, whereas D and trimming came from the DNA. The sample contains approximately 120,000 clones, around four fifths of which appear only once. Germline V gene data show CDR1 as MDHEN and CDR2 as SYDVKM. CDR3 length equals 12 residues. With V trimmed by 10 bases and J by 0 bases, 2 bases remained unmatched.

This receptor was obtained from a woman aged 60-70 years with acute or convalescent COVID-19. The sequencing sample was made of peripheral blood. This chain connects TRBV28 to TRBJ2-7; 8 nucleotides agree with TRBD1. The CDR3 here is CAITGGSYEQYF. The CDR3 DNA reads TGTGCCATCACAGGGGGCTCCTACGAGCAGTACTTC.